One T cell receptor (beta chain) is described in this entry. Its antigen is still unknown. The data were produced by immunoSEQ multiplex PCR, yet TCRdb's version contains in-frame clones alone and is incomplete. Here the sample spans roughly 46,000 clones, around 85% being singletons. The data are from a study of OX40 agonist ivuxolimab in advanced cancers. About the study: Ivuxolimab, an agonist antibody against OX40 (CD134), was given to patients. At 0.01 to 10 mg/kg, ivuxolimab was administered intravenously to patients every 2 weeks. In three patients, partial responses were observed, one with hepatocellular carcinoma and two with cutaneous melanoma. Study results and caveats: Average numbers of expanded clones were greater in CD8+ T cells than in CD4+.

Trimming shortened V by 4 bases and J by 6 bases, and 13 bases separated the two germline ends. This CDR3 has 14 amino acids. CDR1 is SGHDN, CDR2 FVKESK, per germline. The TCR comes from an adult with an advanced solid tumor such as melanoma, head and neck, liver or kidney cancer. The chain joins TRBV14 to TRBJ2-1; D is ambiguous. The specimen was CD4+ or CD8+ T cells sorted from blood, collected in a trial of the OX40 agonist ivuxolimab. The chain's CDR3 is CASSPLELVNEQFF. The DNA for the CDR3 is TGTGCCAGCAGCCCCCTCGAGCTAGTCAATGAGCAGTTCTTC. The entire variable domain, with the rest obtained from reference TRBV14 and TRBJ2-1, is as follows: EAGVTQFPSHSVIEKGQTVTLRCDPISGHDNLYWYRRVMGKEIKFLLHFVKESKQDESGMPNNRFLAERTGGTYSTLKVQPAELEDSGVYFCASSPLELVNEQFFGPGTRLTVL.